One sample yielded the 31 T cell receptor beta chains listed below, sequenced in a study of OX40 agonist ivuxolimab in advanced cancers. Libraries were prepared by immunoSEQ multiplex PCR; TCRdb keeps only in-frame clonotypes and omits some of them. Of over 45,000 clones in the sample, more than 85% were seen once. The specimen was CD4+ or CD8+ T cells sorted from blood, collected in a trial of the OX40 agonist ivuxolimab. The receptor set was obtained from an adult with an advanced solid tumor such as melanoma, head and neck, liver or kidney cancer.

This clone showed up just once. The chain recombines TRBV7-6 with TRBJ2-1, with D tentatively TRBD1 or TRBD2 (5 bases each). The V gene lost 5 bases and the J gene lost 7 bases, with 27 bases spanning the gap. Germline CDR1 is SGHVS and CDR2 is FNYEAQ. This CDR3 comprises 18 residues. The DNA of the CDR3 is TGTGCCAGCAGCCACACCCCCGGGGCTGCCAACGTAAGGAATGAGCAGTTCTTC. Translating gives CASSHTPGAANVRNEQFF.

This clone was picked up a small number of times. The chain is built from TRBV7-9 and TRBJ2-2; D not certain. Trimming took off 5 bases at V and 1 base at J, with 11 bases between the two ends. This CDR3 comprises 15 residues. In germline, CDR1 is SEHNR, CDR2 FQNEAQ (reference sequence). CDR3 DNA sequence: TGTGCCAGCAGCCCGCCAGCTCTGAACACCGGGGAGCTGTTTTTT. Translation: CASSPPALNTGELFF.

The chain joins TRBV5-4 to TRBJ2-3, with D perhaps TRBD1 or TRBD2 (6 bases each). There are 14 residues in the CDR3. Germline loops: CDR1 SGHNT, CDR2 YYREEE (reference sequence). With 7 bases removed from V and 4 bases from J, the gap between germline ends came to 16 bases. The CDR3 DNA reads as TGTGCCAGCTGGGGGGCAGGGGCCCCAGATACGCAGTATTTT. It encodes CASWGAGAPDTQYF.

This clone was seen once. The chain employs TRBV7-8 and TRBJ2-4, with TRBD2 identical over 10 bases. The germline V gene encodes CDR1 SGHVS and CDR2 FQNEAQ. Trimming at V came to 5 bases and at J to 8 bases, leaving 3 bases not matched to a gene. This CDR3 is 13 amino acids long. CDR3 nucleotides: TGTGCCAGCAGCCCCGGGACTAGCGACATTCAGTACTTC. It codes for CASSPGTSDIQYF.

V and J are TRBV6-1 and TRBJ2-2, with 7 bases lining up with TRBD2. CDR1 is MNHNS, CDR2 SASEGT, per germline. The CDR3 length is 14 residues. V lost 5 bases to trimming and J lost 4 bases; unmatched junction nucleotides: 4. For the CDR3, the DNA is TGTGCCAGCAGTCGGGGGAGGGCCACCGGGGAGCTGTTTTTT. Protein product: CASSRGRATGELFF.

CDR3: CASSDMINTEAFF. CDR3 DNA sequence: TGTGCCAGCAGTGATATGATCAACACTGAAGCTTTCTTT. This sequence joins TRBV2 and TRBJ1-1; D gene ambiguous. Trimming took off 3 bases at V and 2 bases at J, with 7 bases between the two ends. CDR3 size: 13 residues. Germline V CDR1 and CDR2: SNHLY, FYNNEI.

In this sample, this clone turned up once. This chain uses TRBV5-1 with TRBJ2-1, with 9 nucleotides matching TRBD1. In germline, CDR1 is SGHRS, CDR2 YFSETQ. After removal of 2 bases from V and 4 bases from J, the junction contained 7 bases not matched to a gene. This CDR3 contains 16 residues. CDR3 sequence reads: CASSLTGTGLYNEQFF. CDR3 coding DNA: TGCGCCAGCAGCTTAACCGGGACAGGGTTGTACAATGAGCAGTTCTTC.

V and J are TRBV7-2 and TRBJ2-7; tentative D call: TRBD2 (5 bases). The V gene's germline CDR1 is SGHTA and CDR2 FQGNSA. Trimming stripped 5 bases from V and 5 bases from J, with 10 bases between. The CDR3 loop spans 12 amino acids. The CDR3 is CASSPPGNEQYF. The DNA of the CDR3 is TGTGCCAGCAGCCCCCCGGGGAACGAGCAGTACTTC.

This chain links TRBV6-1 with TRBJ1-1, with TRBD1 as a possible D gene (5 bases). Germline V gives CDR1 MNHNS, CDR2 SASEGT. The CDR3 has 14 residues. The V gene lost 5 bases and the J gene lost 2 bases, with 12 bases spanning the gap. The CDR3 spells CASSPRDPNTEAFF. DNA for the CDR3: TGTGCCAGCAGTCCTCGGGACCCCAACACTGAAGCTTTCTTT.

The chain is built from TRBV7-9 and TRBJ2-7, with D perhaps matching TRBD1 (5 bases). The CDR3 consists of 13 residues. Trimming removed 7 bases at V and 3 bases at J, with 13 bases between. The germline CDR1 and CDR2 sequences are SEHNR and FQNEAQ (reference sequence). The CDR3 loop is CASNWQGNYEQYF. CDR3 nucleotide sequence: TGTGCCAGCAATTGGCAGGGTAACTACGAGCAGTACTTC.

Here the CDR3 reads CASTIQTGRAAFF. The CDR3 DNA sequence: TGTGCCAGCACCATCCAAACAGGGAGAGCGGCTTTCTTT. V gene TRBV7-8 combines with J gene TRBJ1-1; maybe TRBD1 (6 bases). CDR1 is SGHVS and CDR2 is FQNEAQ in the germline V gene. V shed 7 bases and J shed 11 bases, with 20 bases lying between them. This CDR3 has 13 residues.

The chain combines TRBV6-5 with TRBJ2-7; either TRBD1 or TRBD2 may fit D (7 bases each). This CDR3 has 15 residues. Germline V gives CDR1 MNHEY, CDR2 SVGAGI. Trimming cost V 7 bases and J 1 base, with 17 bases left between them. CDR3 coding DNA: TGTGCCAGCACTCAGGGGGGGCTAGGTTCCTACGAGCAGTACTTC. It yields the protein CASTQGGLGSYEQYF.

This rearrangement joins TRBV7-8 to TRBJ1-2; D not certain. Germline CDR1 reads SGHVS; CDR2 reads FQNEAQ. The CDR3 is made up of 12 amino acids. The ends were cut back, 0 bases at V and 3 bases at J, with 2 bases in the middle. The chain's CDR3 is CASSLADYGYTF. The CDR3 bases are TGTGCCAGCAGCTTAGCGGACTATGGCTACACCTTC.

The chain uses TRBV6-1 and TRBJ2-7; the match to TRBD1 covers 8 bases. CDR3 size: 14 residues. With V trimmed by 6 bases and J by 5 bases, 9 bases remained unmatched. Germline lookup yields CDR1 MNHNS and CDR2 SASEGT. The DNA of the CDR3 is TGTGCCAGCAGGGCAGGGGGCGTCCCGGACGAGCAGTACTTC. Protein sequence: CASRAGGVPDEQYF.

The chain is built from TRBV29-1 and TRBJ1-1; weak D call: TRBD1 (5 bases). V was shortened by 0 bases and J by 1 base, with 9 bases between the two germline ends. From germline, CDR1 is SQVTM and CDR2 ANQGSEA. CDR3 length: 14 amino acids. CDR3 nucleotide sequence: TGCAGCGTTGAAGATTGGCAGGGGAACACTGAAGCTTTCTTT. Translated, it gives CSVEDWQGNTEAFF.

The count of this clone is one. The chain combines TRBV11-2 with TRBJ2-1; weak D call: TRBD2 (5 bases). CDR1 and CDR2 (germline): SGHAT, FQNNGV. The V and J ends lost 6 bases and 7 bases respectively, with 19 bases between them. CDR3 size: 15 residues. The CDR3 loop is CASSWERTLGNEQFF. The CDR3 DNA reads as TGTGCCAGCAGTTGGGAGAGGACCCTTGGGAATGAGCAGTTCTTC.

As for this clone: The junction departs from germline at one end; a sequencing error may be responsible. This chain links TRBV30 with TRBJ2-1; 10 bases map to TRBD2. CDR3 length: 13 amino acids. Germline V gives CDR1 GTSNPN, CDR2 SVGIG (reference sequence). The chain's CDR3 is CARRPSGSNEQFF. The CDR3 DNA reads as TGTGCCCGGAGGCCTAGCGGGAGCAATGAGCAGTTCTTC.

V usage is TRBV6-5 and J usage is TRBJ1-2; D might be TRBD1 (6 bases). Germline V gene lookup returns CDR1 MNHEY and CDR2 SVGAGI. The CDR3 sequence is 14 residues long. Trimming removed 8 bases from V and 1 base from J, with 14 bases in between. CDR3 loop: CASYRDTFNYGYTF. The CDR3 DNA follows: TGTGCCAGCTATCGGGACACCTTTAACTATGGCTACACCTTC.

This clone was counted once. The J gene is TRBJ2-7, the V gene TRBV7-6; 9 nucleotides align to TRBD2. V shed 2 bases and J 6 bases; nucleotides not matched to a gene: 5. CDR1 and CDR2 from the germline V gene are SGHVS and FNYEAQ. The CDR3 spans 14 residues. The CDR3 DNA follows: TGTGCCAGCAGCTTAAATCCTAGCGGGGTCGAGCAGTACTTC. This sequence encodes CASSLNPSGVEQYF.

The CDR3 DNA sequence: TGTGCCAGTAGTATTACAGGGGGGTACCAAGAGACCCAGTACTTC. Translated: CASSITGGYQETQYF. This chain connects TRBV19 to TRBJ2-5, with 8 bases that match TRBD1. This CDR3 comprises 15 residues. With 3 bases clipped from V and 0 bases from J, the junction kept 3 bases outside the gene matches. Germline V gene sequence: CDR1 LNHDA, CDR2 SQIVND (reference sequence).

V gene TRBV7-9 combines with J gene TRBJ2-1; TRBD1 agrees at 9 bases. The CDR3 is made up of 15 amino acids. Germline V CDR1 and CDR2: SEHNR, FQNEAQ (reference sequence). The J segment lost 6 bases and the V segment lost 3 bases, leaving 6 bases of the junction unmatched. Here the CDR3 reads CASSFVDRGANEQFF. DNA of the CDR3: TGTGCCAGCAGCTTTGTGGACAGGGGAGCCAATGAGCAGTTCTTC. The full variable domain, its missing parts supplied by reference TRBV7-9 and TRBJ2-1, is DTGVSQNPRHKITKRGQNVTFRCDPISEHNRLYWYRQTLGQGPEFLTYFQNEAQLEKSRLLSDRFSAERPKGSFSTLEIQRTEQGDSAMYLCASSFVDRGANEQFFGPGTRLTVL.

The gene calls are TRBV7-3 and TRBJ2-1; tentative D call: TRBD2 (6 bases). The CDR3 consists of 14 residues. Germline V gives CDR1 SGHTA, CDR2 FQGTGA. Between the trimmed V and J ends, which lost 0 bases and 6 bases, there was a span of 9 bases. CDR3 sequence (DNA): TGTGCCAGCAGCTTAACAGGGCGGGGCAATGAGCAGTTCTTC. Translation gives CASSLTGRGNEQFF.

This clone appeared a few times. The CDR3 DNA reads TGTGCCAGCAATCCGGGACGGTACAATCAGCCCCAGCATTTT. It specifies CASNPGRYNQPQHF. This chain links TRBV28 with TRBJ1-5, with D perhaps matching TRBD1 (5 bases). Germline values: CDR1 MDHEN, CDR2 SYDVKM. The CDR3 runs to 14 residues. V was pared by 7 bases and J by 3 bases, with 13 bases between.

This clone appeared once. Germline and junction disagree at one end, which may indicate a read error. The chain uses TRBV11-2 and TRBJ2-1; D may be TRBD2 (6 bases). CDR3 length: 15 residues. The germline V gene has CDR1 SGHAT and CDR2 FQNNGV. This CDR3 reads CASSPGGRLYHEQFF. The CDR3 region has the DNA TGTGCCAGCAGCCCCGGGGGTCGACTCTACCATGAGCAGTTCTTC.

This clone was observed a single time. V usage is TRBV25-1 and J usage is TRBJ1-4; possibly TRBD1 for D (5 bases). Between the trimmed V and J ends, which lost 3 bases and 1 base, there was a span of 15 bases. This CDR3 is built from 17 residues. Germline V gene sequence: CDR1 MGHDK, CDR2 SYGVNS. CDR3 DNA: TGTGCCAGCAGTGATTCAGTTTGGGACCAAACTAATGAAAAACTGTTTTTT. Residues: CASSDSVWDQTNEKLFF.

The J gene is TRBJ1-2, the V gene TRBV6-5, with D perhaps TRBD1 (6 bases). Germline V CDR1 and CDR2: MNHEY, SVGAGI. The CDR3 runs 14 residues. V shed 0 bases and J shed 8 bases, with 13 bases lying between them. CDR3 DNA sequence: TGTGCCAGCAGTTACTCTAGGGGGGCTAACGGCTACACCTTC. Translated, it gives CASSYSRGANGYTF.

The J gene is TRBJ2-5, the V gene TRBV19; 9 bases are a match to TRBD1. The CDR3 has 14 residues. Per germline, CDR1 LNHDA and CDR2 SQIVND (reference sequence). The J segment lost 5 bases and the V segment lost 4 bases, leaving 5 bases of the junction unmatched. CDR3 region: CASSRGQGWETQYF. Here the CDR3 DNA reads TGTGCCAGTAGTAGGGGACAGGGCTGGGAGACCCAGTACTTC.

The V gene is TRBV7-9, the J gene TRBJ1-5, with 8 bases lining up with TRBD1. The CDR3 is 14 residues long. V trimming: 1 base; J trimming: 5 bases; junction bases outside the gene matches: 1. Looked up from germline, CDR1 is SEHNR and CDR2 is FQNEAQ (reference sequence). CDR3 region: CASSLGQGHQPQHF. For the CDR3, the DNA is TGTGCCAGCAGCTTAGGACAGGGGCATCAGCCCCAGCATTTT.

The genes are TRBV28 and TRBJ2-7, with 9 positions matching TRBD1. The CDR3 is made up of 15 amino acids. Germline V gene lookup returns CDR1 MDHEN and CDR2 SYDVKM. V was pared by 6 bases and J by 5 bases, with 11 bases of the junction left unmatched. The CDR3, as DNA: TGTGCCAGCAGGACTCCGGGGACAGGGAGGGACGAGCAGTACTTC. Translating gives CASRTPGTGRDEQYF.

This clone was detected a few times. This CDR3 reads CSVGASGIEQFF. The CDR3 DNA reads as TGCAGCGTTGGGGCTAGCGGGATTGAGCAGTTCTTC. This chain uses TRBV29-1 with TRBJ2-1, with 9 bases lining up with TRBD2. The CDR3 sequence is 12 residues long. V shed 4 bases, J shed 9 bases, and the junction held 4 bases outside the gene matches. The germline CDR1 and CDR2 sequences are SQVTM and ANQGSEA.

Worth noting for this clone: Additional DNA sequences in this sample encode the identical CDR3. The chain recombines TRBV6-5 with TRBJ1-2, with D perhaps TRBD1 (6 bases). Trimming cost V 2 bases and J 2 bases, with 9 bases left between them. The CDR3 extends over 14 amino acids. Germline V gene data show CDR1 as MNHEY and CDR2 as SVGAGI. Here the CDR3 DNA reads TGTGCCAGCAGTTACGGGCAGGGGAACTATGGCTACACCTTC. It translates to CASSYGQGNYGYTF.